A selection of T cell receptor beta chains follows, all from one sample in a study of Graves' ophthalmopathy and Graves' hyperthyroidism. Via MiXCR, TCRdb re-called the multiplex PCR reads, giving one row per CDR3 protein. Here the sample spans about 390,000 distinct CDR3 sequences, approximately 17% being singletons. Sequencing was done on a sample of peripheral blood. Source of these receptors: an adult woman with stable Graves' hyperthyroidism. Both conserved end residues are part of each CDR3. A D gene is named only where the DNA matches it firmly. Not all rows give a size; the values are once, few, many and, for expanded clones, a class.

cdr3_nt cdr3_aa v_call clone_size cdr3_length j_call d_call
TGTGCCAGCAGCGGAAGCCTTTGGGGCAATCAGCCCCAGCATTTT CASSGSLWGNQPQHF TRBV6-1 NA 15 TRBJ1-5 NA
TGTGCCAGCAGCTTACTGACAGGCGGGGAGCTGTTTTTT CASSLLTGGELFF TRBV7-9 NA 13 TRBJ2-2 NA
TGTGCCAGCAGTTTATCTCCGGGTCTCACAGATACGCAGTATTTT CASSLSPGLTDTQYF TRBV12-3/TRBV12-4 few 15 TRBJ2-3 NA
TGCGCCAGCAGCTTGGCCGGACTAGCGGGAACAAGCTACGAGCAGTACTTC CASSLAGLAGTSYEQYF TRBV5-1 many 17 TRBJ2-7 TRBD2
TGTGCCGGCAGGCCACAGGGGGCTGGCACTGAAGCTTTCTTT CAGRPQGAGTEAFF TRBV28 few 14 TRBJ1-1 TRBD1
TGTGCCAGCGGCTCGCCCAGGGACTCAAAAAACATTAAGTACTTC CASGSPRDSKNIKYF TRBV7-9 few 15 TRBJ2-4 NA
TGTGCCAGCGGCGCAGGGTACATGAACACTGAAGCTTTCTTT CASGAGYMNTEAFF TRBV28 NA 14 TRBJ1-1 NA
TGTGCCAGCAGCTTAAACGTCAGGGCTGCCGGGGAGCTGTTTTTT CASSLNVRAAGELFF TRBV11-2 many 15 TRBJ2-2 NA
TGTGCCAGCAGAACCCCGGGACCCCTGTGGAGGATTCAGTACTTC CASRTPGPLWRIQYF TRBV6-2/TRBV6-3 many 15 TRBJ2-4 NA
TGTGCCAGCAGCCGACTCGGAAACACCATATATTTT CASSRLGNTIYF TRBV7-9 many 12 TRBJ1-3 NA
TGCGCCAGCAGCTTGGCCCCCCCCGGGACAGGCTCCTACGAGCAGTACTTC CASSLAPPGTGSYEQYF TRBV5-1 few 17 TRBJ2-7 TRBD1
TGTGCCAGCAGTTACTCTCCCGGGAACTACGAGCAGTACTTC CASSYSPGNYEQYF TRBV6-2/TRBV6-3 many 14 TRBJ2-7 NA
TGTGCCAGCAGAAAGGGCGACAGGACCAACTATGGCTACACCTTC CASRKGDRTNYGYTF TRBV2 many 15 TRBJ1-2 NA
TGTGCCAGCAGCCCCGGGAGTCTGGACACTGAAGCTTTCTTT CASSPGSLDTEAFF TRBV12-3/TRBV12-4 NA 14 TRBJ1-1 NA
TGTGCCAGCCGTGGAGTGGATTCACCCCTCCACTTT CASRGVDSPLHF TRBV2 many 12 TRBJ1-6 NA
TGTGCCAGCGGGGCGGACAGGAACTATGGCTACACCTTC CASGADRNYGYTF TRBV28 many 13 TRBJ1-2 TRBD1
TGTGCCAGCAGTTTATCAACCCCCGGGACACCAGCAAGGGACTATGGCTACACCTTC CASSLSTPGTPARDYGYTF TRBV28 medium-sized 19 TRBJ1-2 NA
TGTGCCAGCAAAGGGTCCGGCGGCTACACCTTC CASKGSGGYTF TRBV25-1 many 11 TRBJ1-2 NA
TGTGCTAGTGGTTTGGTAGGGACTGAAGCTTTCTTT CASGLVGTEAFF TRBV12-5 many 12 TRBJ1-1 NA
TGCGCCAGCAGCCGCAACAGGGAAGACGAGCAGTACTTC CASSRNREDEQYF TRBV4-1 NA 13 TRBJ2-7 NA
TGTGCCAGCACCCTAGCAGGACAAATGAACACTGAAGCTTTCTTT CASTLAGQMNTEAFF TRBV6-1 many 15 TRBJ1-1 NA
TGTGCCAGCAGCTTATCTGGCGGGGACACCGGGGAGCTGTTTTTT CASSLSGGDTGELFF TRBV11-2 NA 15 TRBJ2-2 NA
TGTGCCAGCAGTGATGGGGCCAGCGAAAACTATGGCTACACCTTC CASSDGASENYGYTF TRBV2 many 15 TRBJ1-2 NA
TGTGTCAGCAGTTACACGGCCTCTGGAAACACCATATATTTT CVSSYTASGNTIYF TRBV6-2/TRBV6-3 few 14 TRBJ1-3 NA
TGTGCCAGCAGCTGGGACAGTTGGTCCTACGAGCAGTACTTC CASSWDSWSYEQYF TRBV5-5 many 14 TRBJ2-7 TRBD1
TGTGCCAGCAGCTTAGGGCTTTCTCCTGAAAAACTGTTTTTT CASSLGLSPEKLFF TRBV11-2 many 14 TRBJ1-4 NA
TGTGCCTGGGCTACAGGGAAAGAGACCCAGTACTTC CAWATGKETQYF TRBV30 many 12 TRBJ2-5 NA
TGTGCCAGCGCCAGGTCGCCCTCCTACGAGCAGTACTTC CASARSPSYEQYF TRBV12-3/TRBV12-4 NA 13 TRBJ2-7 NA
TGTGCCAGTAGATCGGGACAGGTGAGCACTGAAGCTTTCTTT CASRSGQVSTEAFF TRBV19 NA 14 TRBJ1-1 TRBD1
TGCAGCGTTGAATGGGGCGCTGAAGCTTTCTTT CSVEWGAEAFF TRBV29-1 many 11 TRBJ1-1 NA
TGTGCCAGCAGTAGTGGGACTTACACCGGGGAGCTGTTTTTT CASSSGTYTGELFF TRBV12-3/TRBV12-4 many 14 TRBJ2-2 NA
TGTGCCAGCACTCTGGGCATATATGCCGGGGGGCTGTTTTTT CASTLGIYAGGLFF TRBV12-3/TRBV12-4 few 14 TRBJ2-2 NA
TGTGCCAGCAGTGAAATGACAGCCAGCTCTGGAAACACCATATATTTT CASSEMTASSGNTIYF TRBV6-1 many 16 TRBJ1-3 NA
TGTGCCAGCAGCTTAGAGAGCCGGGCCACTGAAGCTTTCTTT CASSLESRATEAFF TRBV7-9 many 14 TRBJ1-1 NA
TGTGCCATTACGACAGGGGGCTATGGCTACACCTTC CAITTGGYGYTF TRBV6-1 many 12 TRBJ1-2 TRBD1
TGTGCCACCAGTGATGCCTCAGCTGACACCGGGGAGCTGTTTTTT CATSDASADTGELFF TRBV24-1 many 15 TRBJ2-2 NA
TGCAGTGCTAGACTAGCGACCAGCTCCTACGAGCAGTACTTC CSARLATSSYEQYF TRBV20-1 many 14 TRBJ2-7 NA
TGCAGTGCGGCAGGGGCCTTTAGCAATCAGCCCCAGCATTTT CSAAGAFSNQPQHF TRBV20-1 many 14 TRBJ1-5 NA
TGTGCCAGCAGCTTAGCCGGACACATGAACACTGAAGCTTTCTTT CASSLAGHMNTEAFF TRBV11-3 NA 15 TRBJ1-1 NA
TGCAGTGCTAAAAAAGCAACCGGACAGACGGTACGTGGCTACACCTTC CSAKKATGQTVRGYTF TRBV20-1 many 16 TRBJ1-2 NA
TGTGCCAGCGGACAGGAGTTTGGGGCTTTCTTT CASGQEFGAFF TRBV12-3/TRBV12-4 NA 11 TRBJ1-1 TRBD1
TGTGCCAGCAGCTCGCAGGGGCCCCTATACCAAGAGACCCAGTACTTC CASSSQGPLYQETQYF TRBV7-8 many 16 TRBJ2-5 NA
TGTGCCAGCAGCTTAGGGCACGATCTGGGCGAGTACTTC CASSLGHDLGEYF TRBV11-2 NA 13 TRBJ2-7 NA
TGTGCCAGCTGCCCTGCCTCCGGGGGGGGAGCCTACGAGCAGTACTTC CASCPASGGGAYEQYF TRBV28 many 16 TRBJ2-7 TRBD2
TGCAGTGCAAGAAGGGACAGCTCCTACGAGCAGTACTTC CSARRDSSYEQYF TRBV20-1 many 13 TRBJ2-7 TRBD1
TGTGCCAGCAGCCCAGGCCAACAGGACGAGCAGTACTTC CASSPGQQDEQYF TRBV7-2 many 13 TRBJ2-7 NA
TGTGCCAGCAGTAGCCTAAGGACAGGGGGCCAAGAGACCCAGTACTTC CASSSLRTGGQETQYF TRBV28 many 16 TRBJ2-5 TRBD1
TGTGCCAGCAGCAGCTACGACGAGCAGTACTTC CASSSYDEQYF TRBV7-8 many 11 TRBJ2-7 NA
TGCGCCAGCAGCCAAGATTTCGGCGGTTACGAGCAGTACTTC CASSQDFGGYEQYF TRBV4-3 many 14 TRBJ2-7 NA
TGTGCCAGCAGCCTGACTAGCGGGTACACCGGGGAGCTGTTTTTT CASSLTSGYTGELFF TRBV12-3/TRBV12-4 many 15 TRBJ2-2 TRBD2
TGTGCCAGCAGTAAAGGACAGGGTGGAAACTACGAGCAGTACTTC CASSKGQGGNYEQYF TRBV6-1 many 15 TRBJ2-7 TRBD1
TGTGCCAGCAGGGCCGACAGACCACAAGAGACCCAGTACTTC CASRADRPQETQYF TRBV7-9 many 14 TRBJ2-5 NA
TGTGCCAGCAGCTTGGGTGTCATGGGATATATGAACACTGAAGCTTTCTTT CASSLGVMGYMNTEAFF TRBV5-4 few 17 TRBJ1-1 NA
TGCAGTGCTAAAGACTCGACAGGGGTCGTGCTACAAGAGACCCAGTACTTC CSAKDSTGVVLQETQYF TRBV20-1 many 17 TRBJ2-5 TRBD1